This is a list of T cell receptor beta chains from one sample in a study of beta chain features in type 1 diabetes. The assay was immunoSEQ multiplex PCR, and TCRdb's table has in-frame clones only and misses some. In the table there are 130,000 to 150,000 clones, more than 9% of which are singletons. The source material was naive CD4+ T cells from blood. These receptors were obtained from a man between 18 and 35 years old in good health. Each CDR3 is given with its conserved first and last residue. The D gene is left open where the match is weak. The size of a clone is reported for some rows only, either as once, few or many, or as a class for expanded clones.

- | few | TRBJ1-3 | TRBV30 | TGTGCCTGGAGGCGGGGGACCTCTGGAAACACCATATATTTT | CAWRRGTSGNTIYF
TRBD2 | few | TRBJ2-3 | TRBV7-2 | TGTGCCAGCACCCATACTAGCGGGGTTTACACAGATACGCAGTATTTT | CASTHTSGVYTDTQYF
TRBD2 | few | TRBJ2-3 | TRBV9 | TGTGCCAGCAGCCCCCCCGGGCTAGCGGACACAGATACGCAGTATTTT | CASSPPGLADTDTQYF
- | few | TRBJ2-4 | TRBV19 | TGTGCCAGTAGTATGGACAGCTACTCGGTAGCCAAAAACATTCAGTACTTC | CASSMDSYSVAKNIQYF
- | - | TRBJ2-1 | TRBV19 | TGTGCCACCAGGGGCAGTGGCTCCTACAATGAGCAGTTCTTC | CATRGSGSYNEQFF
- | many | TRBJ1-2 | TRBV4-3 | TGCGCCAGCAGCCAAGATCCCCAGGGGACCTATGGCTACACCTTC | CASSQDPQGTYGYTF
- | few | TRBJ2-2 | TRBV25-1 | TGTGCCAGCAGTGGGGGGACACCGAACACCGGGGAGCTGTTTTTT | CASSGGTPNTGELFF
TRBD1 | - | TRBJ2-7 | TRBV19 | TGTGCCAGTAGTATCTCAAGACAGGGGGGCGAGCAGTACTTC | CASSISRQGGEQYF
TRBD1 | few | TRBJ2-7 | TRBV4-3 | TGCGCCAGCAGCCAAGCCACCCTCGGGACAGCCACCTACGAGCAGTACTTC | CASSQATLGTATYEQYF
- | - | TRBJ2-2 | TRBV4-3 | TGCGCCAGCAGCCTACGACAGGCAGAAGTCACCGGGGAGCTGTTTTTT | CASSLRQAEVTGELFF
- | few | TRBJ2-4 | TRBV30 | TGTGCCTGGACTAATCGGCGTAGGCCAGGGAACATTCAGTACTTC | CAWTNRRRPGNIQYF
- | once | TRBJ1-5 | TRBV30 | TGTGCCTGGAGCCAGACATTGACTAGCAATCAGCCCCAGCATTTT | CAWSQTLTSNQPQHF
- | - | TRBJ1-4 | TRBV5-4 | TGTGCCAGCAGCTTGAAGACGGCAGGTGCAACTAATGAAAAACTGTTTTTT | CASSLKTAGATNEKLFF
TRBD1 | - | TRBJ1-5 | TRBV7-9 | TGTGCCAGCAGCTTAGCAGGGGGCAGGGGGTTCTATCAGCCCCAGCATTTT | CASSLAGGRGFYQPQHF
- | - | TRBJ2-5 | TRBV20-1 | TGCAGTGCTACTACTCAAGAGACCCAGTACTTC | CSATTQETQYF
- | few | TRBJ2-7 | TRBV18 | TGTGCCAGCTCACCACTCCAGGTTCTCTACGAGCAGTACTTC | CASSPLQVLYEQYF
TRBD1 | many | TRBJ1-4 | TRBV18 | TGTGCCAGCGAGAGACAGGGAAACGAAAAACTGTTTTTT | CASERQGNEKLFF
- | few | TRBJ2-3 | TRBV28 | TGTGCCAGCATCTGGGGGGGCCCCTCTGGCACAGATACGCAGTATTTT | CASIWGGPSGTDTQYF
TRBD1 | many | TRBJ1-2 | TRBV6-5 | TGTGCCAGCAGTCAGTGGACAGGGGACGGCTACACCTTC | CASSQWTGDGYTF
TRBD1 | - | TRBJ1-5 | TRBV11-3 | TGTGCCAGCAGCTTAGCGAGCCCGGCTGACCGGACAGGGCCGGGGCCCCAGCATTTT | CASSLASPADRTGPGPQHF
- | many | TRBJ2-1 | TRBV19 | TGTGCCAGTACCCCGTACGCGAGCTCCTACAATGAGCAGTTCTTC | CASTPYASSYNEQFF
TRBD1 | few | TRBJ2-6 | TRBV15 | TGTGCCACCAGCAGAGAAAGGACAGGGGACGCTGGGGCCAACGTCCTGACTTTC | CATSRERTGDAGANVLTF
TRBD1 | few | TRBJ2-2 | TRBV7-8 | TGTGCCAGCAGCGTTCCGGGACAGGGGTTCGGGGAGCTGTTTTTT | CASSVPGQGFGELFF
- | few | TRBJ2-7 | TRBV2 | TGTGCCAGCAGTGAAGGTTGGCAGTCCTACGAGCAGTACTTC | CASSEGWQSYEQYF
TRBD2 | few | TRBJ2-7 | TRBV7-9 | TGTGCCAGCAGCTTACGGGAGGGGACACCTTCCTACGAGCAGTACTTC | CASSLREGTPSYEQYF
- | few | TRBJ2-1 | TRBV30 | TGTGCCTGGACCCGCCGGGACTCGATCCCCAATGAGCAGTTCTTC | CAWTRRDSIPNEQFF
TRBD1 | few | TRBJ2-7 | TRBV7-2 | TGTGCCAGCAGCCTCTGGCAGGGGGCTCTCTACGAGCAGTACTTC | CASSLWQGALYEQYF
- | - | TRBJ1-2 | TRBV7-9 | TGTGCCAGCAGCCCGGACTACTATGGCTACACCTTC | CASSPDYYGYTF
- | - | TRBJ2-7 | TRBV20-1 | TGCAGTGCTAGAGGGGGGCCCGAGCAGTACTTC | CSARGGPEQYF
- | - | TRBJ2-2 | TRBV7-7 | TGTGCCAGCAGCTCGGGGTTCGGGGAGCTGTTTTTT | CASSSGFGELFF
- | - | TRBJ2-1 | TRBV11-3 | TGTGCCAGCAGCTTAGGGTGGCAGGCCGACAATGAGCAGTTCTTC | CASSLGWQADNEQFF
TRBD2 | - | TRBJ2-1 | TRBV27 | TGTGCCAGCAGTTCGACTAGCGGGGGGGACAATGAGCAGTTCTTC | CASSSTSGGDNEQFF
- | many | TRBJ1-6 | TRBV21-1 | TGTGCCAGCAGCAAAGACAGGGAATTCCCCCTCCACTTT | CASSKDREFPLHF
TRBD2 | - | TRBJ2-1 | TRBV7-3 | TGTGCCAGCAGCCCACCCGCGGGGGTGCCGGGGTACAATGAGCAGTTCTTC | CASSPPAGVPGYNEQFF
TRBD2 | few | TRBJ2-7 | TRBV7-2 | TGTGCCAGCAGCCGCACTAGCGACTACGAGCAGTACTTC | CASSRTSDYEQYF
TRBD1 | few | TRBJ1-2 | TRBV29-1 | TGCAGCGTTGAGGGACAGGGGGCTGGCTACACCTTC | CSVEGQGAGYTF
TRBD2 | few | TRBJ2-3 | TRBV4-2 | TGTGCCAGCAGCCAAATGGGACTAGCGGTGATCACTGGCACAGATACGCAGTATTTT | CASSQMGLAVITGTDTQYF
TRBD1 | few | TRBJ2-7 | TRBV9 | TGTGCCAGCAGCGCGGAGACAGGGGACGAGCAGTACTTC | CASSAETGDEQYF
TRBD1 | few | TRBJ1-3 | TRBV6-5 | TGTGCCAGCAGTTACTCCACAGGGGGCTCTGGAAACACCATATATTTT | CASSYSTGGSGNTIYF
- | few | TRBJ2-2 | TRBV19 | TGTGCCAGTAGTTCCGCGGGACTCAAGGCCGGGGAGCTGTTTTTT | CASSSAGLKAGELFF
- | - | TRBJ1-2 | TRBV6-6 | TGTGCCAGCAGTTATGGTATTGCGGGGCCAGAGACCTTC | CASSYGIAGPETF
- | many | TRBJ2-1 | TRBV7-9 | TGTGCCAGCAGCTTAGGGTCTAGCCCTAATAGGCAGTTCTTC | CASSLGSSPNRQFF
- | few | TRBJ1-4 | TRBV5-1 | TGCGCCAGCAGCTTGAGGCAGGGGTCGAATGAAAAACTGTTTTTT | CASSLRQGSNEKLFF
- | few | TRBJ2-7 | TRBV6-5 | TGTGCCAGCAGTTACTCGAGGGCAGGGGACTACGAGCAGTACTTC | CASSYSRAGDYEQYF
TRBD1 | few | TRBJ1-6 | TRBV29-1 | TGCAGCGTGAGGACAGGGGGCTCCTATAATTCACCCCTCCACTTT | CSVRTGGSYNSPLHF
TRBD2 | - | TRBJ2-1 | TRBV5-1 | TGCGCCAGCAGCTTTCTAGCGGGGCTTGACAATGAGCAGTTCTTC | CASSFLAGLDNEQFF
TRBD1 | many | TRBJ2-1 | TRBV7-2 | TGTGCCAGCAGCTCCGGACAGGGGAATGAGCAGTTCTTC | CASSSGQGNEQFF
- | few | TRBJ1-6 | TRBV7-9 | TGTGCCAGCAGCTTAGAAGGGGTGAGCTCCTATAATTCACCCCTCCACTTT | CASSLEGVSSYNSPLHF
TRBD1 | few | TRBJ2-3 | TRBV2 | TGTGCCAGCAGGGTAGACAGGGGAGGCACAGATACGCAGTATTTT | CASRVDRGGTDTQYF
- | - | TRBJ2-3 | TRBV6-6 | TGTGCCAGCACCCAGGACACAGATACGCAGTATTTT | CASTQDTDTQYF
- | few | TRBJ2-7 | TRBV6-5 | TGTGCCAGCAGTTCGACAGGTAATAACGAGCAGTACTTC | CASSSTGNNEQYF
- | - | TRBJ1-2 | TRBV5-1 | TGCGCCAGCAGCTATGACAGTAACTATGGCTACACCTTC | CASSYDSNYGYTF
TRBD2 | - | TRBJ2-3 | TRBV6-4 | TGTGCCAGCAGTGAGACTAGCAGGGGCACAGATACGCAGTATTTT | CASSETSRGTDTQYF
TRBD1 | few | TRBJ1-6 | TRBV5-1 | TGCGCCAGCAGCTTCCTTGGCCAGGGGGGTTCACCCCTCCACTTT | CASSFLGQGGSPLHF